The present T cell receptor beta chain was sequenced within a study of cytomegalovirus exposure and HLA in healthy donors. Trimming removed 5 bases from V and 4 bases from J, with 14 bases in between. In germline, CDR1 is SQVTM, CDR2 ANQGSEA. This CDR3 comprises 13 residues. The primer mix had 60 Vbeta and 13 Jbeta primers. The repertoire was sequenced with immunoSEQ multiplex PCR; TCRdb's copy has only in-frame clones and lacks some. The sample shows approximately 110,000 clones, under 80% of them seen only once. The chain joins TRBV29-1 to TRBJ1-1; TRBD1 is a possible D gene (5 bases). The source of this sequence is a woman in her fifties or sixties in good health and CMV-seropositive. Material: PBMCs. The CDR3 here is CSVLGWGGTEAFF. The CDR3 DNA follows: TGCAGCGTTCTCGGCTGGGGGGGCACTGAAGCTTTCTTT.